This is a list of T cell receptor beta chains from one sample in a study of T cell responses to AZD1222 COVID-19 vaccine. Measured with immunoSEQ multiplex PCR; TCRdb has only the in-frame clones, and not every one. The sample contains some 88,000 clones, 90% of which appear only once. Sample: peripheral blood, taken 28 days after the second AZD1222 dose. The receptors originated from an adult who received the AZD1222 COVID-19 vaccine. The CDR3 runs from the conserved cysteine through the conserved F or W. A D gene is named only where the DNA matches it firmly. Clone size is given for some rows only: seen once, a few or many times, or a class if the clone is expanded.

TGTGCCAGCAGCTTACAGGGGGGGAAAGGCTACGAGCAGTACTTC,CASSLQGGKGYEQYF,TRBV7-6,NA,NA,TRBJ2-7,15
TGTGCCAGCAGTCTTGACAGGGTGAACACTGAAGCTTTCTTT,CASSLDRVNTEAFF,TRBV6-2/TRBV6-3,TRBD1,NA,TRBJ1-1,14
TGTGCCAGCAGCTTACAGGGTCACGGGGAGCTGTTTTTT,CASSLQGHGELFF,TRBV11-3,NA,NA,TRBJ2-2,13
TGTGCCAGCAGTTACTCGACCGAACCGTGGGGAAACACCATATATTTT,CASSYSTEPWGNTIYF,TRBV6-2/TRBV6-3,NA,once,TRBJ1-3,16
TGTGCCAGCAGCTCCTTAGGCGGTAATTCACCCCTCCACTTT,CASSSLGGNSPLHF,TRBV11-2,NA,NA,TRBJ1-6,14
TGTGCCAGCAGCCCCAACAGGTCCCCTAATGAAAAACTGTTTTTT,CASSPNRSPNEKLFF,TRBV14,NA,NA,TRBJ1-4,15
TGTGCCACTCGGCATTGGAGCAATGAGCAGTTCTTC,CATRHWSNEQFF,TRBV10-3,NA,NA,TRBJ2-1,12
TGTGCCAGCAGTGGGCAACTAGCGGGGGCCGGGGAGCTGTTTTTT,CASSGQLAGAGELFF,TRBV2,TRBD2,once,TRBJ2-2,15
TGTGCCAGCAGTCCAGGACAGATCGGCGGGCTGTTTTTT,CASSPGQIGGLFF,TRBV12-3/TRBV12-4,NA,NA,TRBJ2-2,13
TGTGCCAGCAGCTTGGGTTCAAGGGGCGGGGGGCAAGAGACCCAGTACTTC,CASSLGSRGGGQETQYF,TRBV5-4,TRBD2,NA,TRBJ2-5,17
TGTGCCAGCAGTTACTCTAGCGGGGGGCCAAAGACCCAGTACTTC,CASSYSSGGPKTQYF,TRBV6-5,TRBD2,NA,TRBJ2-5,15
TGTGCCAGTAGCCGGGACAGTAACTATGGCTACACCTTC,CASSRDSNYGYTF,TRBV19,TRBD1,NA,TRBJ1-2,13
TGTGCCACCAGCAGACAAATCGGGGACACTGAAGCTTTCTTT,CATSRQIGDTEAFF,TRBV15,NA,NA,TRBJ1-1,14
TGTGCCAGCAGCCTCGGACAGGGAACAGATACGCAGTATTTT,CASSLGQGTDTQYF,TRBV9,TRBD1,NA,TRBJ2-3,14
TGTGCCAGCAGCTTAGGGATTGGGGAAAAACTGTTTTTT,CASSLGIGEKLFF,TRBV11-2,NA,NA,TRBJ1-4,13
TGTGCCAGCAGCTTAGTCCCAGGGGCCTTTAACTATGGCTACACCTTC,CASSLVPGAFNYGYTF,TRBV7-2,NA,NA,TRBJ1-2,16
TGTGCCAGCGGCCGACTAGCGGGGGGGTACAATGAGCAGTTCTTC,CASGRLAGGYNEQFF,TRBV6-5,TRBD2,NA,TRBJ2-1,15
TGCGCCAGCAGCCGCCCCGGGACAGGGACCACAGATACGCAGTATTTT,CASSRPGTGTTDTQYF,TRBV5-1,TRBD1,NA,TRBJ2-3,16
TGCGCCAGCAGCGCGGGACAGGCCCTCACTGAAGCTTTCTTT,CASSAGQALTEAFF,TRBV5-1,TRBD1,NA,TRBJ1-1,14
TGTGCCAGCAGCCATACCCCAGGGTGGGGTGAAAAACTGTTTTTT,CASSHTPGWGEKLFF,TRBV27,NA,NA,TRBJ1-4,15
TGTGCCAGTAGTCCCACCGGGACGGGTGTTGAAGCTTTCTTT,CASSPTGTGVEAFF,TRBV19,NA,once,TRBJ1-1,14
TGTGCCAGCAGTCTCCTTCGCACAGATACGCAGTATTTT,CASSLLRTDTQYF,TRBV2,NA,once,TRBJ2-3,13
TGTGCCAGTAGTACTCCCCGGGGGCCCACAGATACGCAGTATTTT,CASSTPRGPTDTQYF,TRBV19,NA,NA,TRBJ2-3,15
TGTGCCAGCAGCCTCCGCCAACGAGTTAGTTTTGCCGGGGAGCTGTTTTTT,CASSLRQRVSFAGELFF,TRBV3-1/TRBV3-2,NA,NA,TRBJ2-2,17
TGCAGTGCTCAGTTCCAAGAGACCCAGTACTTC,CSAQFQETQYF,TRBV20-1,NA,NA,TRBJ2-5,11
TGCGCCAGCAGCTTGGTCGGGGGCAGGGATACGCAGTATTTT,CASSLVGGRDTQYF,TRBV5-1,NA,NA,TRBJ2-3,14
TGTGCCAGCAGGGGGCCCGGAGGGTTTGGAACTAATGAAAAACTGTTTTTT,CASRGPGGFGTNEKLFF,TRBV27,NA,few,TRBJ1-4,17
TGTGCCAGTAGTATAACAGAAGCCTACGAGCAGTACTTC,CASSITEAYEQYF,TRBV19,NA,NA,TRBJ2-7,13
TGTGCCAGTAGCACGTATGCAGGGGCATCTTTTATGAACACTGAAGCTTTCTTT,CASSTYAGASFMNTEAFF,TRBV19,NA,few,TRBJ1-1,18
TGCGCCAGCAGCTTCCCGGGACAGGGGGCCGAGCAGTACTTC,CASSFPGQGAEQYF,TRBV5-1,TRBD1,NA,TRBJ2-7,14
TGTGCCATCAGGGGGACACTCTCTGGAAACACCATATATTTT,CAIRGTLSGNTIYF,TRBV10-3,NA,NA,TRBJ1-3,14
TGTGCCAGCAGTTTATCGGGCGGGGACTATCAGCCCCAGCATTTT,CASSLSGGDYQPQHF,TRBV27,NA,NA,TRBJ1-5,15
TGTGCCAGCAGCTTGGGGGTTAAAAGGTATAGCAATCAGCCCCAGCATTTT,CASSLGVKRYSNQPQHF,TRBV7-2,NA,NA,TRBJ1-5,17
TGTGCCAGCAGTCTGCGACTAGCGGGGGCCCACAATGAGCAGTTCTTC,CASSLRLAGAHNEQFF,TRBV28,TRBD2,once,TRBJ2-1,16
TGTGCCAGCAGCTTCCGACAGGGGAATTCACCCCTCCACTTT,CASSFRQGNSPLHF,TRBV7-2,TRBD1,NA,TRBJ1-6,14
TGTGCCACCAGTGATCCCGGGGTGACAGGTCTCAATCAGCCCCAGCATTTT,CATSDPGVTGLNQPQHF,TRBV24-1,NA,NA,TRBJ1-5,17
TGTGCCAGCAGTCGATCAGGGGTCACTGAAGCTTTCTTT,CASSRSGVTEAFF,TRBV6-6,NA,once,TRBJ1-1,13
TGCGCCAGCAGCTTGTCCCCCCTTGGCGGCACCTACGAGCAGTACTTC,CASSLSPLGGTYEQYF,TRBV5-1,NA,NA,TRBJ2-7,16
TGTGCCATCAATCGGGGGTTGGGAAACACCGGGGAGCTGTTTTTT,CAINRGLGNTGELFF,TRBV10-3,NA,NA,TRBJ2-2,15
TGTGCCAGCACGGCGGACACCTACGAGCAGTACTTC,CASTADTYEQYF,TRBV2,NA,NA,TRBJ2-7,12
TGTGCCAGCTCACCACTCGCAGGGAGGGATCAGCCCCAGCATTTT,CASSPLAGRDQPQHF,TRBV18,NA,NA,TRBJ1-5,15
TGTGCCAGCAGTGTGGAGGCCGGGGAGCTGTTTTTT,CASSVEAGELFF,TRBV2,NA,NA,TRBJ2-2,12
TGTGCCAGCAGCACCAGTGGGGGCGCTCATTCACCCCTCCACTTT,CASSTSGGAHSPLHF,TRBV5-4,NA,NA,TRBJ1-6,15
TGTGCCAGCAGCCCCTGGACAGTGGACGGAGATACGCAGTATTTT,CASSPWTVDGDTQYF,TRBV28,NA,NA,TRBJ2-3,15
TGTGCCAGCAGTTACTCGACGGGACAGGTTAACTATGGCTACACCTTC,CASSYSTGQVNYGYTF,TRBV6-5,TRBD1,once,TRBJ1-2,16
TGTGCCAGCAGTTTATTAGCGGGGGTTGGAGAGACCCAGTACTTC,CASSLLAGVGETQYF,TRBV28,TRBD2,NA,TRBJ2-5,15
TGTGCCAGCAGTGCGGAAGTTAGCGGGGACACAGATACGCAGTATTTT,CASSAEVSGDTDTQYF,TRBV2,TRBD2,once,TRBJ2-3,16
TGTGCCAGCTCGTGGGGACAGGCCAACTATGGCTACACCTTC,CASSWGQANYGYTF,TRBV18,TRBD1,NA,TRBJ1-2,14
TGTGCCAGCAGTTCAAGAGCCGGACAAAGCAATCAGCCCCAGCATTTT,CASSSRAGQSNQPQHF,TRBV28,NA,NA,TRBJ1-5,16
TGTGCCAGCAGCTTGGCACCGAACACCGGGGAGCTGTTTTTT,CASSLAPNTGELFF,TRBV11-2,NA,NA,TRBJ2-2,14
TGTGCCAGCACCACCAAGGGCGTCGGACAGGGCTGGGACACTGAAGCTTTCTTT,CASTTKGVGQGWDTEAFF,TRBV7-9,TRBD1,NA,TRBJ1-1,18
TGCGCCAGCAAGGGACTAGCGTTCGAGCAGTACTTC,CASKGLAFEQYF,TRBV10-2,TRBD2,NA,TRBJ2-7,12
TGTGCCAGCAGCTTAGAAGGGGGGAGTGAGCAGTTCTTC,CASSLEGGSEQFF,TRBV11-3,NA,NA,TRBJ2-1,13
TGTGCCAGCAACCGGGGTGGGTTGCAGCGGGGCCGCACAGATACGCAGTATTTT,CASNRGGLQRGRTDTQYF,TRBV5-4,TRBD2,NA,TRBJ2-3,18